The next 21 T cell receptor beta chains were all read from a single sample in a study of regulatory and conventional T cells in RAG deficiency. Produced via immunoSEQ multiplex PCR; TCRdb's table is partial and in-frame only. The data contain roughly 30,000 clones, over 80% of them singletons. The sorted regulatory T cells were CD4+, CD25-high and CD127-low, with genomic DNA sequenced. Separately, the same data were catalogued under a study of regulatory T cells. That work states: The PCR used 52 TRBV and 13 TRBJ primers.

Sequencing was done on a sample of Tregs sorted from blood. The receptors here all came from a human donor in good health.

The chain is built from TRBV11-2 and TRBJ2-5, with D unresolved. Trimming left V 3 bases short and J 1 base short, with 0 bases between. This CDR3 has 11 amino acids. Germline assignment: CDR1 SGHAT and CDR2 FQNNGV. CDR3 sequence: CASSFQETQYF. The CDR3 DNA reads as TGTGCCAGCAGCTTCCAAGAGACCCAGTACTTC.

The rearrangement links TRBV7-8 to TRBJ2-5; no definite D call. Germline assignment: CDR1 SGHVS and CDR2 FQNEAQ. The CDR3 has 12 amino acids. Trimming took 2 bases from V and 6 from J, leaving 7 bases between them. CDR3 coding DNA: TGTGCCAGCAGCTTAATCAGGCAGACCCAGTACTTC. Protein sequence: CASSLIRQTQYF.

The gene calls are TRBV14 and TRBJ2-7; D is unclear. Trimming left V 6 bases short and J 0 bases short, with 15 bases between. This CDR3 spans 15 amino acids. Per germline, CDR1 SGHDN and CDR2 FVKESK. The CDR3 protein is CASSPSLVSSYEQYF. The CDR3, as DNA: TGTGCCAGCAGTCCTTCTCTCGTGAGCTCCTACGAGCAGTACTTC. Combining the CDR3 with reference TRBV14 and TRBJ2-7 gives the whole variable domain EAGVTQFPSHSVIEKGQTVTLRCDPISGHDNLYWYRRVMGKEIKFLLHFVKESKQDESGMPNNRFLAERTGGTYSTLKVQPAELEDSGVYFCASSPSLVSSYEQYFGPGTRLTVT.

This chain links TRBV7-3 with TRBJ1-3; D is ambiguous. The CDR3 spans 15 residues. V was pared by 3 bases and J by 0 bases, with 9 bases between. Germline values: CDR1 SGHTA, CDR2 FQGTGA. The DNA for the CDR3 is TGTGCCAGCAGCTTCTCCCCCCTCTCTGGAAACACCATATATTTT. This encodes CASSFSPLSGNTIYF.

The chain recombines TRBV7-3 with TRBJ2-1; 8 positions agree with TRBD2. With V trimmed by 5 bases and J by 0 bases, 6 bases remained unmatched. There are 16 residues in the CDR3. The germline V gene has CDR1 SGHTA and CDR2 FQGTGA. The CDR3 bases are TGTGCCAGCAGCCCCTGGGGGACTAGCTCCTACAATGAGCAGTTCTTC. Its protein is CASSPWGTSSYNEQFF.

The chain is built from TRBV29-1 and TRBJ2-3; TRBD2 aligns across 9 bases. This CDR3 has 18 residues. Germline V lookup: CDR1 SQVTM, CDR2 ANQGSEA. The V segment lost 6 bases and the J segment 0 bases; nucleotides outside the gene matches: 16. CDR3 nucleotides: TGCAGCGTCGAGGACCTAAGGGCGGGACTAGCAAGCACAGATACGCAGTATTTT. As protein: CSVEDLRAGLASTDTQYF.

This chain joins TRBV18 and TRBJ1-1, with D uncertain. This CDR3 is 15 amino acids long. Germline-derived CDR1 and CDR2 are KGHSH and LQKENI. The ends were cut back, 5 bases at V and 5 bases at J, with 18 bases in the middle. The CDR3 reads CASSSPLAFFTEAFF. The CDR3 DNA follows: TGTGCCAGCTCATCTCCCCTTGCGTTTTTTACTGAAGCTTTCTTT.

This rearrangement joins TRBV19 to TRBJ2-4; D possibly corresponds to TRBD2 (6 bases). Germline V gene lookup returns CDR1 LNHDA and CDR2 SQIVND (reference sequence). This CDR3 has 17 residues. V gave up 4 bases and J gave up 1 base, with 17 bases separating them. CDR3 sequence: CASSTLTSIMAKNIQYF. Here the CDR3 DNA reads TGTGCCAGTAGTACCCTGACTAGTATTATGGCCAAAAACATTCAGTACTTC. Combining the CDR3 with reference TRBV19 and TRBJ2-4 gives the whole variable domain DGGITQSPKYLFRKEGQNVTLSCEQNLNHDAMYWYRQDPGQGLRLIYYSQIVNDFQKGDIAEGYSVSREKKESFPLTVTSAQKNPTAFYLCASSTLTSIMAKNIQYFGAGTRLSVL.

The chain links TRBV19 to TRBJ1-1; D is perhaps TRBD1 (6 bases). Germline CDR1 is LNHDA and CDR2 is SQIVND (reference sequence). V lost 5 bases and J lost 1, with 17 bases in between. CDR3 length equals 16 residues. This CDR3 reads CASSPFWGQSNTEAFF. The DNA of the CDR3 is TGTGCCAGTAGTCCATTCTGGGGGCAGTCGAACACTGAAGCTTTCTTT.

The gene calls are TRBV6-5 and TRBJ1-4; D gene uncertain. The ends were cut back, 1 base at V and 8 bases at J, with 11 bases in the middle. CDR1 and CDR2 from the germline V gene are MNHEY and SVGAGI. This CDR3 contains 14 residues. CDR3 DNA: TGTGCCAGCAGTTACTACGGGGTTGGAGAAAAACTGTTTTTT. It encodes CASSYYGVGEKLFF.

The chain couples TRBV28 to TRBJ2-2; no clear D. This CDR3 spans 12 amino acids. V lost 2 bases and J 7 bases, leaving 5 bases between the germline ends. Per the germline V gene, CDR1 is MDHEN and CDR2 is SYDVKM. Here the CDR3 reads CASSLLVGELFF. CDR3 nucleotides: TGTGCCAGCAGTTTACTGGTCGGGGAGCTGTTTTTT.

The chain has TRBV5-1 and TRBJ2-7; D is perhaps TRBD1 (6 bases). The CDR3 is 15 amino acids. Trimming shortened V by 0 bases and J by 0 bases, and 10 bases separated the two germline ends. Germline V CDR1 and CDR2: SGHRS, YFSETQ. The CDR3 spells CASSLGTVSSYEQYF. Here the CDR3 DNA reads TGCGCCAGCAGCTTGGGGACAGTGAGCTCCTACGAGCAGTACTTC.

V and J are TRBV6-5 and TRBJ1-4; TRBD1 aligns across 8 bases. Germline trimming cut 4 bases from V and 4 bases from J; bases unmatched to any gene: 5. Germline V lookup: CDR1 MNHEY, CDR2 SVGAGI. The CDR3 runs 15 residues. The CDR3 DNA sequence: TGTGCCAGCAGTTCTCCACAGGGGGGTAATGAAAAACTGTTTTTT. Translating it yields CASSSPQGGNEKLFF.

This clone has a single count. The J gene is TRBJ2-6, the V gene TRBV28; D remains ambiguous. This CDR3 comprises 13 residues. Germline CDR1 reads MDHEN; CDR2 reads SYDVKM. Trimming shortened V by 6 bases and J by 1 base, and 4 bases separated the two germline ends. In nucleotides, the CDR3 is TGTGCCAGCAGACTATCTGGGGCCAACGTCCTGACTTTC. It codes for CASRLSGANVLTF.

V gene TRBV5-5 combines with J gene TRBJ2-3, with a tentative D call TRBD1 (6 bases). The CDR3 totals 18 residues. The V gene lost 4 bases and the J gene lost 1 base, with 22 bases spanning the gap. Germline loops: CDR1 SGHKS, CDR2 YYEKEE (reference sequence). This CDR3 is CASSVQSQGPGGTDTQYF. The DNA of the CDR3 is TGTGCCAGCAGCGTACAAAGTCAGGGGCCCGGGGGCACAGATACGCAGTATTTT.

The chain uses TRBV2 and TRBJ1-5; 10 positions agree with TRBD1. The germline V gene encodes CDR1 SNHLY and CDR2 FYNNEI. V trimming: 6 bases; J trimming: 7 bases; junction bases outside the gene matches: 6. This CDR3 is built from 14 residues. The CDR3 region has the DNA TGTGCCAGCAGACCGGACAGGGGGGGCCAGCCCCAGCATTTT. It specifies CASRPDRGGQPQHF.

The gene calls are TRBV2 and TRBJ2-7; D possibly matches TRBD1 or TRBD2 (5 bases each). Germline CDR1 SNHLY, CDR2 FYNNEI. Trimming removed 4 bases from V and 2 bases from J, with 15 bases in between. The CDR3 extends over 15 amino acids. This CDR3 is CASSARGQGAYEQYF. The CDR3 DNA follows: TGTGCCAGCAGTGCAAGAGGGCAGGGCGCCTACGAGCAGTACTTC.

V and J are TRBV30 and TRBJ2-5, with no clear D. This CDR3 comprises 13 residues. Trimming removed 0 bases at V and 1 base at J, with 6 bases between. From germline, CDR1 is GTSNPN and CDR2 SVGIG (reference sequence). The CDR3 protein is CAWSVVSQETQYF. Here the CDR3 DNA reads TGTGCCTGGAGTGTGGTCAGCCAAGAGACCCAGTACTTC.

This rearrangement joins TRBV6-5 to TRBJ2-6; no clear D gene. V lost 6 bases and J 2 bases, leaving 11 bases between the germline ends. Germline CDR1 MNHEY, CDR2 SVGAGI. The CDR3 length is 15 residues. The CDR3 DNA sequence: TGTGCCAGCAGGCCTGTTGGGGCTGGGGCCAACGTCCTGACTTTC. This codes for CASRPVGAGANVLTF.

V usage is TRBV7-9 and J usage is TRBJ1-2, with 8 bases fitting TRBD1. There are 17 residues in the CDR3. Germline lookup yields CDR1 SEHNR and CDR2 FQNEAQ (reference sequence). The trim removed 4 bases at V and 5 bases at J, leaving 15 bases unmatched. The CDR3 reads CASSSYPRTGYGYGYTF. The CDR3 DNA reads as TGTGCCAGCAGCTCTTATCCTAGGACAGGGTATGGATATGGCTACACCTTC.

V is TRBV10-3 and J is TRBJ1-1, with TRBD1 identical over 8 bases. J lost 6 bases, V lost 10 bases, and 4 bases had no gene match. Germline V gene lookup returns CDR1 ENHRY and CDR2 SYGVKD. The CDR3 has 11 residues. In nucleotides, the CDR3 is TGTGCCACGTTACAGGGGGCTGAAGCTTTCTTT. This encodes CATLQGAEAFF.